This TCR beta chain comes out of a study of long-term antiretroviral therapy in people with HIV (dated by TCRdb to 2022 to 2024). For the wider study: The earliest samples were collected approximately a decade before the 2015 WHO recommendation for immediate ART, a period when ART was typically delayed until CD4 counts fell. A retrospective serial study tested whether ART initiation and durable HIV suppression were associated with changes in peripheral blood TRB repertoire composition and diversity. A total of 192 cryopreserved PBMC samples were contributed to the cohort by 30 adults with confirmed HIV infection, with samples collected serially over a mean of roughly six years (range 1-12). About two fifths of the roughly 30 participants with HIV were female. No cross-contamination during QIAcube processing turned up in test extractions that ran a monoclonal T-cell line alongside 30 to 40 polyclonal samples. Study-level results and caveats: Limited PBMC availability meant only the TCR beta chain was sequenced, without alpha chain pairing. Samples dated from 2004 to 2017, and the ART regimens used may be less effective than current ones. Starting ART was linked to a significant rise in TRB diversity, yet even after long-term ART the diversity remained significantly lower than in transplant donor controls. HIV repertoires had narrower CDR3 length ranges than controls, and the network structure suggested an antigen-experienced repertoire that shifted only slightly toward naive after ART. Inferences about post-ART repertoire changes were limited because no data were available on ART adherence, viral resistance or therapy changes. Expanded TRB clones identified before ART initiation dominated the repertoire across all time points, though the dominance fluctuated and decreased in many PLHIV after ART. Because pre-ART samples had limited cell numbers, unsorted PBMC were profiled rather than sorted CD4+ and CD8+ T cells.

Between the V and J ends, shortened by 1 base and 7 bases respectively, the junction contains 16 bases. From a lookup of the germline V gene (reference sequence), CDR1 and CDR2 are PRHDT and FYEKMQ. From its cysteine to its phenylalanine, the CDR3 spans 16 amino acids. Kept here is only the CDR3 DNA, which spans 48 bases and is read in frame from base 1. Inclusion was restricted to participants for whom at least one PBMC sample before ART initiation and at least two post-ART samples were available. All participants with HIV were treated in the United States of America. Before DNA extraction, cryopreserved samples containing about 0.9-10 million PBMC were thawed and washed. At the time of the earliest PBMC sample, participants with HIV were aged between about 20 and 60 years. Per participant, PBMC samples came from 1-4 timepoints prior to ART initiation and 2-8 timepoints following ART initiation, for a median of 7 samples. Serial HIV viral load, CD4+ T-cell count, ART history and demographic data were obtained for every participant. A Qiagen kit on a QIAcube was used to extract genomic DNA from unsorted PBMC, with samples processed in batches of 12.

Sequencing of the TRB variable region was done with the immunoSEQ hsTCRB v3.0 assay at survey level resolution. The targeted TRB sequencing depth was roughly 40,000-50,000 T-cell genomes per sample. Pooled TRB libraries were sequenced on an Illumina MiSeq with a v3 150-cycle kit. As for the authors' bioinformatics: Repertoire analysis was performed in R inside a reproducible Nextflow workflow that covered QC, data transformation and analysis. Custom analyses were implemented in LymphoSeq2, an R package for AIRR-Seq data exploration. A few samples that produced fewer than 5000 total TRB sequences were removed, so approximately 190 HIV repertoires were analyzed. Among the 180 or so HIV repertoires that were kept, roughly 58 were collected before ART initiation and more than 120 were collected after ART initiation. Repertoires were downsampled to 5000 TRB nucleotide sequences, and summary statistics were averaged over 100 downsampling iterations. The analysis kept only TRB sequences whose CDR3 regions were at least seven amino acids long. Diversity was assessed using a clonality score derived from Shannon entropy and using the Gini coefficient. Repertoire networks linked the top 5000 CDR3 amino acid sequences whenever two sequences differed by an edit distance of one. For TRB CDR3 amino acid sequences, GLIPH2 was used to predict antigen specificity groups and MHC restriction. Known CMV, EBV, HIV or tissue antigen associations were flagged by matching CDR3 amino acid sequences against VDJdb and McPAS-TCR. Pre-ART, post-ART and control groups were compared with Wilcoxon signed-rank tests and Holm-Bonferroni correction. TCRdb re-hosts the immuneACCESS table, in-frame sequences only. Its copies lack some clones; in the studies checked, an unresolved V gene accounts for under half of them, and the cause for the rest is not known. The DNA gave D and trimming, while V, J and clone size come from that table. The sample has 7,400 or so clones on record, about four fifths of them singletons. Over 15% of the sample is held by the ten biggest clonotypes.

Regarding this clone: This clone's antigen is unknown. No clone much larger than this one lies a single base away; base qualities are absent.

The sequencing used unsorted PBMCs, collected approximately 0.9 years before starting antiretroviral therapy. This clonotype originated in a middle-aged man with HIV. The rearrangement joined TRBV13 to TRBJ2-2, with TRBD1 perhaps the D gene, on 6 matching bases. The DNA sequence reads TGTGCCAGCAGCTTAGCCCTGCAGGGGAGAAACGGGGAGCTGTTTTTT. Its amino acids are CASSLALQGRNGELFF.